This entry features one TCR beta chain sequence. The data were taken from a study of blood T cell repertoires in COVID-19. Trimming took 0 bases from V and 5 from J; bases not matched to a gene: 8. Germline V CDR1 and CDR2: LNHDA, SQIVND (reference sequence). CDR3 size: 16 residues. Generated by immunoSEQ multiplex PCR, the TCRdb table keeps only in-frame clones and is missing some. The data contain 200,000 or so clones, over 75% of them singletons. The TCR sequence derives from a man aged 35 to 55 with active or convalescent COVID-19. Input material: peripheral blood. The V gene is TRBV19, the J gene TRBJ1-1, with TRBD1 matching over 8 bases. CDR3 DNA: TGTGCCAGTAGTATAGATCTCCAGGGGGCGAGGACTGAAGCTTTCTTT. This sequence encodes CASSIDLQGARTEAFF.